The 20 T cell receptor beta chains in this list originate from one sample, sequenced in a study of cytotoxic CD8 clonotypes in ibrutinib-treated CLL. The table came from immunoSEQ multiplex PCR; TCRdb's copy has only in-frame clones and leaves some out. The sample shows 30,000 to 40,000 clones, about 70% of them seen only once. The starting material was PBMCs, obtained at disease progression, from a patient treated with ibrutinib. These receptors all come from a human donor with chronic lymphocytic leukemia.

This chain joins TRBV4-1 and TRBJ1-6, with a tentative D call TRBD1 (5 bases). Germline V gene lookup returns CDR1 MGHRA and CDR2 YSYEKL. The V and J ends lost 4 bases and 8 bases respectively, with 15 bases between them. CDR3 length: 15 amino acids. The CDR3 nucleotides are TGCGCCAGCAGCCGGCAGGGTTGGGGGGATTCACCCCTCCACTTT. Protein product: CASSRQGWGDSPLHF.

The V gene is TRBV5-6, the J gene TRBJ2-3; possibly TRBD2 for D (5 bases). The CDR3 has 15 amino acids. Germline V CDR1 and CDR2: SGHDT, YYEEEE. Trimming left V 0 bases short and J 0 bases short, with 8 bases between. The DNA of the CDR3 is TGTGCCAGCAGCTTGGTGCGGACTAGCACAGATACGCAGTATTTT. Translation: CASSLVRTSTDTQYF.

The chain carries TRBV30 and TRBJ1-6; the D gene is possibly TRBD1 (5 bases). Trimming shortened V by 2 bases and J by 6 bases, and 14 bases separated the two germline ends. This CDR3 is built from 15 residues. Germline assignment: CDR1 GTSNPN and CDR2 SVGIG (reference sequence). The CDR3 DNA follows: TGTGCCTGGAGTAACGGGGCTCTGGGTAATTCACCCCTCCACTTT. This translates into CAWSNGALGNSPLHF.

The chain combines TRBV4-2 with TRBJ2-7; D gene ambiguous. There are 15 residues in the CDR3. Trimming stripped 2 bases from V and 0 bases from J, with 11 bases between. The V gene's germline CDR1 is LGHNA and CDR2 YNFKEQ. Here the CDR3 reads CASSQSHASSYEQYF. In DNA form, the CDR3 reads TGTGCCAGCAGCCAATCCCACGCCAGCTCCTACGAGCAGTACTTC.

The J gene is TRBJ1-2, the V gene TRBV6-1; D is undetermined. There are 15 residues in the CDR3. V was trimmed by 3 bases and J by 4 bases, leaving 15 bases between them. Germline values: CDR1 MNHNS, CDR2 SASEGT. CDR3 amino acids: CASSDQDGDPYGYTF. In nucleotides, the CDR3 is TGTGCCAGCAGTGACCAAGACGGGGATCCCTATGGCTACACCTTC.

This clone appeared once. This chain links TRBV6-1 with TRBJ1-4; D remains unclear. V was shortened by 7 bases and J by 8 bases, with 20 bases between the two germline ends. Per germline, CDR1 MNHNS and CDR2 SASEGT. The CDR3 length is 15 residues. The CDR3 region has the DNA TGTGCCAGCAAAGGAGTGGGGTGGGTGAAAGAAAAACTGTTTTTT. Translated: CASKGVGWVKEKLFF.

This sequence joins TRBV7-8 and TRBJ2-7; TRBD2 might be the D (5 bases). With 5 bases removed from V and 1 base from J, the gap between germline ends came to 15 bases. The CDR3 totals 15 residues. Germline V CDR1 and CDR2: SGHVS, FQNEAQ. The CDR3 loop is CASSRTPHGSYEQYF. The CDR3 DNA reads TGTGCCAGCAGCCGGACTCCTCATGGGTCCTACGAGCAGTACTTC.

The chain employs TRBV5-4 and TRBJ2-5, with 9 bases aligning to TRBD2. Germline values: CDR1 SGHNT, CDR2 YYREEE (reference sequence). J gave up 5 bases and V 0 bases, and 5 bases lay outside the gene matches. This CDR3 has 15 residues. The CDR3 sequence: CASSLGGGAWETQYF. The CDR3 DNA reads TGTGCCAGCAGCTTGGGCGGGGGGGCCTGGGAGACCCAGTACTTC. The full variable domain, in which reference TRBV5-4 and TRBJ2-5 provide the parts outside the CDR3, is ETGVTQSPTHLIKTRGQQVTLRCSSQSGHNTVSWYQQALGQGPQFIFQYYREEENGRGNFPPRFSGLQFPNYSSELNVNALELDDSALYLCASSLGGGAWETQYFGPGTRLLVL.

J is TRBJ1-4 and V is TRBV25-1, with D perhaps TRBD1 (5 bases). From germline, CDR1 is MGHDK and CDR2 SYGVNS. The germline V and J ends were trimmed by 5 bases and 3 bases, with 10 bases remaining between them. CDR3 size: 14 residues. The CDR3 spells CASSRGASNEKLFF. For the CDR3, the DNA is TGTGCCAGCAGTCGCGGGGCCTCTAATGAAAAACTGTTTTTT.

This chain links TRBV19 with TRBJ2-7, with 9 bases that match TRBD1. V trimming: 3 bases; J trimming: 6 bases; junction bases outside the gene matches: 6. CDR1 and CDR2 (germline): LNHDA, SQIVND (reference sequence). The CDR3 is 14 amino acids. CDR3 region: CASSIVGQGIEQYF. Here the CDR3 DNA reads TGTGCCAGTAGTATTGTCGGACAGGGGATCGAGCAGTACTTC.

The V gene is TRBV4-2, the J gene TRBJ1-5; 12 bases match TRBD1. This CDR3 has 16 residues. Germline CDR1 is LGHNA and CDR2 is YNFKEQ. V shed 0 bases, J shed 6 bases, and the junction held 3 bases outside the gene matches. The CDR3 bases are TGTGCCAGCAGCCAAGAAGAGGGACAGGGGGCTCAGCCCCAGCATTTT. It is translated as CASSQEEGQGAQPQHF.

This clone is a singleton in its sample. Other DNA variants within this sample encode the same CDR3. J is TRBJ1-1 and V is TRBV6-5, with TRBD1 matching 8 bases. V lost 2 bases and J lost 5; bases outside the gene matches: 4. Germline-derived CDR1 and CDR2 are MNHEY and SVGAGI. The CDR3 runs to 14 residues. The CDR3 nucleotides read TGTGCCAGCAGTTACGACAGGGGATTGACTGAAGCTTTCTTT. This translates into CASSYDRGLTEAFF.

The CDR3 sequence is CASSPLDRVDEQFF. CDR3 in DNA: TGTGCCAGCAGCCCCCTGGACAGGGTTGATGAGCAGTTCTTC. The rearrangement uses TRBV5-6 and TRBJ2-1, with TRBD1 identical over 8 bases. Germline assignment: CDR1 SGHDT and CDR2 YYEEEE. Trimming cost V 4 bases and J 8 bases; bases outside gene matches: 8. The length of the CDR3 is 14 residues.

This clone was recorded only once. The V and J genes are TRBV5-1 and TRBJ2-2; 14 positions match TRBD2. The junction had 3 bases not matched to a gene; V was cut back by 4 bases and J by 4 bases. Germline CDR1 SGHRS, CDR2 YFSETQ. This CDR3 has 16 amino acids. The CDR3 spells CASSPGTSGSTGELFF. In nucleotides, the CDR3 is TGCGCCAGCAGCCCGGGGACTAGCGGGAGCACCGGGGAGCTGTTTTTT.

In its sample, this clone was seen a few times. V usage is TRBV5-1 and J usage is TRBJ2-2; 8 bases align to TRBD2. The CDR3 is 16 amino acids. Germline V gene sequence: CDR1 SGHRS, CDR2 YFSETQ. Trimming removed 0 bases from V and 4 bases from J; junction bases left unmatched: 5. The CDR3 DNA reads TGCGCCAGCAGCTTGGTAGGACTAGCTATCACCGGGGAGCTGTTTTTT. Residues: CASSLVGLAITGELFF.

Sample share makes this clone medium-sized (0.01 to 0.1%). The chain is built from TRBV7-9 and TRBJ1-1; D is unresolved. This CDR3 is 12 amino acids long. Trimming removed 5 bases at V and 4 bases at J, with 8 bases between. The V gene's germline CDR1 is SEHNR and CDR2 FQNEAQ (reference sequence). CDR3 region: CASSLSGTEAFF. For the CDR3, the DNA is TGTGCCAGCAGCCTCTCCGGCACTGAAGCTTTCTTT.

The rearrangement uses TRBV28 and TRBJ2-1, with 7 nucleotides matching TRBD2. Trimming took 7 bases from V and 3 from J; bases not matched to a gene: 15. Germline lookup yields CDR1 MDHEN and CDR2 SYDVKM. CDR3 length: 17 amino acids. The CDR3 DNA is TGTGCCAGCACTCTCCTATCTGGGGGGAGGGGCTACAATGAGCAGTTCTTC. Protein product: CASTLLSGGRGYNEQFF.

The chain recombines TRBV6-5 with TRBJ2-1; D not certain. V gave up 0 bases and J gave up 0 bases, with 9 bases separating them. Germline V CDR1 and CDR2: MNHEY, SVGAGI. The CDR3 has 16 residues. The CDR3 loop is CASSYSPISSYNEQFF. CDR3 nucleotides: TGTGCCAGCAGTTACTCCCCGATTAGCTCCTACAATGAGCAGTTCTTC.

The chain is built from TRBV9 and TRBJ1-2, with 7 nucleotides matching TRBD1. Germline loops: CDR1 SGDLS, CDR2 YYNGEE. The CDR3 consists of 13 residues. The V gene end was trimmed by 0 bases and the J gene end by 11 bases; junction bases not matched to a gene: 7. The CDR3 sequence: CASSVVPGQLYTF. The CDR3, as DNA: TGTGCCAGCAGCGTAGTTCCGGGACAGCTATACACCTTC.

This clone was detected once. CDR3 residues: CASSQLGNNQPQHF. The CDR3 DNA is TGTGCCAGCAGCCAATTGGGAAACAATCAGCCCCAGCATTTT. V and J are TRBV14 and TRBJ1-5; D remains ambiguous. The V gene lost 2 bases and the J gene lost 3 bases, with 8 bases spanning the gap. The CDR3 runs to 14 residues. In germline, CDR1 is SGHDN, CDR2 FVKESK.